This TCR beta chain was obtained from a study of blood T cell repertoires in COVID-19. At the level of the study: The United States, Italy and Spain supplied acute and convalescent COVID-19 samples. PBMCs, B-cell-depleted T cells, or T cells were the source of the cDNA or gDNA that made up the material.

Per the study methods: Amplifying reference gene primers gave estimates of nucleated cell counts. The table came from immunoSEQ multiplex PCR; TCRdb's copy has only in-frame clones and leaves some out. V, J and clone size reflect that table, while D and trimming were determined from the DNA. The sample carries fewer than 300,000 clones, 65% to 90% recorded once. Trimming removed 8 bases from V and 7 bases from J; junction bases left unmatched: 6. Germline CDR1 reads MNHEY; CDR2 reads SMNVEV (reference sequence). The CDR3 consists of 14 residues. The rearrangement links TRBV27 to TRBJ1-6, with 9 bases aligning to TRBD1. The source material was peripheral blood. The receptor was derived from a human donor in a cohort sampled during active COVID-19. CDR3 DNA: TGTGCCAGCCGGGACAGGGTACGCAATTCACCCCTCCACTTT. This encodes CASRDRVRNSPLHF.